This T cell receptor beta chain was sequenced during a study of CD8 T cells in ankylosing spondylitis listed by TCRdb under 2017. Regarding the research as a whole: T cell receptor beta repertoires were profiled in healthy donors and ankylosing spondylitis patients so that disease-linked TCR variants could be found. Peripheral blood samples were taken, and synovial fluid was additionally collected from ankylosing spondylitis patients. In total, the full study cohort was made up of about 99 healthy donors and 20 to 25 ankylosing spondylitis patients. On the study overall, not on this receptor specifically: Some motif variants were previously reported in synovial fluid and blood of reactive arthritis patients, suggesting common disease-initiation mechanisms. The disease-linked clones were reported as significantly enriched in matched synovial fluid samples from ankylosing spondylitis patients. Blood from ankylosing spondylitis patients appeared to be characterized by a TCR beta motif composed of roughly 8 highly homologous amino acid variants. A CD8+ phenotype was shown by the disease-linked clones, which were found at relatively low frequencies in peripheral blood.

About this clonotype itself: Its recognized antigen is unknown. Base qualities are missing; no much larger clone stands one base away.

Based on the germline V gene, the CDR1 and CDR2 sequences are SNHLY and FYNNEI. Its CDR3 holds 13 amino acids, cysteine through phenylalanine. Only the CDR3 portion is preserved as DNA: 39 bases, with reading frame beginning at the first base. Trimming costs V 8 bases and J 4 bases, and their ends lie 11 bases apart. The run used an Illumina HiSeq 2500. TCR beta libraries were prepared by quantitative 5'-RACE with molecular barcodes. The study's processing was this. A new computational method, built on a probabilistic model of VDJ rearrangement, was used to identify disease-linked TCR variants. TCRdb cleaned the public reads at Q25 with fastp, built clones with MiXCR and kept in-frame beta chains. Under each unique CDR3 protein, matching rows form one entry showing the most common genes and DNA. The V and J calls, along with clone size, are taken from TCRdb and not from the paper's own processing. In this sample the table shows about 240,000 distinct CDR3 sequences, 8% to 9.5% of which occur a single time. In total, the top ten clones hold approximately 7% of the sample.

Sequencing input: blood, either unsorted or a sorted T cell fraction (not recorded which). The V and J segments used are TRBV2 and TRBJ1-4, with a tentative D gene TRBD1 over 5 matching bases. This TCR was sampled from a male donor with ankylosing spondylitis or in good health (not recorded which). This receptor carries the CDR3 CASGRGLNEKLFF. The nucleotide sequence reads as follows: TGTGCCAGCGGCCGGGGCCTTAATGAAAAACTGTTTTTT.